This T cell receptor (beta chain) was profiled in a study of blood T cell repertoires in COVID-19. This CDR3 has 15 amino acids. V lost 0 bases and J 3 bases, leaving 7 bases between the germline ends. Germline CDR1 and CDR2: SGHDT and YYEEEE. Sequencing was performed with immunoSEQ multiplex PCR; in TCRdb, only in-frame clones are kept and a portion is missing. This table holds 56,000 or so clones, 80% to 85% found once. The chain joins TRBV5-6 to TRBJ1-6, with D uncertain. Source material: peripheral blood. The TCR was taken from a woman over 75 with acute or convalescent COVID-19. Here the CDR3 DNA reads TGTGCCAGCAGCTTGGCGGGTAACTATAATTCACCCCTCCACTTT. Encoded protein: CASSLAGNYNSPLHF.